This paragraph covers one T cell receptor (beta chain) sequence. Its specificity is unknown. Germline V gene data show CDR1 as SNHLY and CDR2 as FYNNEI. This CDR3 has 12 amino acids. Trimming left V 11 bases short and J 1 base short, with 11 bases between. Primers included in the PCR were 60 Vbeta and 13 Jbeta primers. This table comes from immunoSEQ multiplex PCR, and its TCRdb copy is limited to in-frame clones, with some not included. The table includes some 200,000 clones, approximately 83% detected once. The data derive from a study of cytomegalovirus exposure and HLA in healthy donors. Study context: Of all 400 or so donors who were genotyped, around 82% belonged to the Caucasian-associated ancestry cluster. Regarding the study as a whole: High sensitivity and specificity were reportedly achieved when the classifier diagnosed cytomegalovirus status. As a later analysis showed, a missense DCLRE1C variant was linked to trimming of TCR beta V- and J-genes.

This TCR was sampled from a boy aged 2 to 10 in good health and CMV-seronegative. Sequenced input: PBMCs. The J gene is TRBJ1-1, the V gene TRBV2, with D maybe TRBD1 (5 bases). The CDR3 reads CAGATENTEAFF. For the CDR3, the DNA is TGTGCCGGAGCGACAGAGAACACTGAAGCTTTCTTT.